By sample fraction, the clone carrying this TCR beta chain is medium-sized. Antigen unknown. The data belong to a study of T cell repertoires in aging, cancer and after chemotherapy. Study-level background: Chronic lymphocytic leukemia patients on fludarabine- or bendamustine-based regimens gave paired samples before and after chemotherapy. About 9 million TCR reads were in the whole dataset.

V lost 5 bases, J lost 5 bases, and 14 bases stayed unmatched. This CDR3 spans 18 amino acids. CDR1 is SGHVS and CDR2 is FNYEAQ in the germline V gene. A mixed TRB-A/B primer pool amplified rearranged TRB by multiplex touch-down PCR. From the multiplex PCR reads, TCRdb called clonotypes with MiXCR, one entry per CDR3 protein. This table has several thousand distinct CDR3 sequences, around 33% appearing once. TCR beta rearrangements were amplified from peripheral blood genomic DNA. Notes on the study in general: Age-matched healthy donors had significantly more diverse, less clonal blood TCR repertoires than untreated cancer patients.

This chain uses TRBV7-6 with TRBJ2-1; 11 bases agree with TRBD2. The sequence was collected from a human donor with a blood cancer. The donor label of this sample is uncertain. Sequences were obtained from blood. The CDR3 nucleotides are TGTGCCAGCAGCCACAGGGGACTTGGACTAGCGGGTAACAATGAGCAGTTCTTC. It yields the protein CASSHRGLGLAGNNEQFF.